Sequencing of this TCR beta chain was carried out in a study of neurological immune-mediated disorders. The V gene lost 4 bases and the J gene lost 3 bases, with 11 bases spanning the gap. The germline V gene encodes CDR1 LNHNV and CDR2 YYDKDF (reference sequence). This CDR3 has 14 amino acids. This clonotype was seen repeatedly, ten times or more. Antigen: not known. Study-wide results and caveats: The greatest TCR clonal expansion occurred in HTLV-1-associated myelopathy and the least in multiple sclerosis, which fell below healthy controls.

The authors made cDNA by 5'RACE with 10-nucleotide random UMIs. TCRdb reprocessed the 5' RACE reads via MiXCR and lists one record per CDR3 protein. The data contain about 120,000 distinct CDR3 sequences, around 3% of them singletons. Sequencing was done on a sample of PBMCs. The TCR comes from a woman younger than 45 with multiple sclerosis. This chain connects TRBV15 to TRBJ2-3; tentatively, D is TRBD2 (6 bases). The CDR3: CATSNRGRTDTQYF. CDR3 bases: TGTGCCACCAGCAACCGGGGGAGGACAGATACGCAGTATTTT.